What follows are 11 T cell receptor beta chains derived from one specimen sequenced in a study of blood T cell repertoires in COVID-19. Clones were read by immunoSEQ multiplex PCR, and TCRdb kept only the in-frame ones, dropping some. The sample includes fewer than 450,000 clones, roughly nine tenths seen only once; the top ten take under 1.3%. The sequenced sample was PBMCs or T cells enriched from blood (not recorded which). Receptor source: a woman in her thirties who had recovered from COVID-19.

The CDR3 region is CASSYQGLQETQYF. In DNA, the CDR3 is TGTGCCAGCAGTTACCAGGGTCTCCAAGAGACCCAGTACTTC. This chain uses TRBV28 with TRBJ2-5; D is possibly TRBD1 (5 bases). Deletions cut 4 bases from V and 1 base from J, with 10 bases between. Germline CDR1 is MDHEN and CDR2 is SYDVKM. CDR3 size: 14 residues.

The chain recombines TRBV3-1 (or the pseudogene TRBV3-2) with TRBJ1-1; 12 bases map to TRBD1. The CDR3 has 17 amino acids. CDR1 LGHDT and CDR2 YNNKEL come from the germline V gene (reference sequence). The ends lost 4 bases at V and 3 bases at J; junction bases unmatched: 9. CDR3 in amino acids: CASSPTGTGGWDTEAFF. The CDR3 DNA is TGTGCCAGCAGCCCCACCGGGACAGGGGGCTGGGACACTGAAGCTTTCTTT.

This clone has just one count. The chain uses TRBV5-6 and TRBJ1-2, with D possibly being TRBD1 (5 bases). Germline assignment: CDR1 SGHDT and CDR2 YYEEEE. The CDR3 runs to 14 residues. Trimming took 4 bases from V and 6 from J, leaving 16 bases between them. This chain's CDR3 is CASSPLDTVDGYTF. The CDR3 nucleotides are TGTGCCAGCAGCCCCCTGGACACGGTGGATGGCTACACCTTC.

The V and J genes are TRBV6-5 and TRBJ1-1; D unclear. CDR1 is MNHEY and CDR2 is SVGAGI in the germline V gene. Trimming shortened V by 2 bases and J by 0 bases, and 10 bases separated the two germline ends. The CDR3 extends over 15 amino acids. The CDR3: CASSYIIDLNTEAFF. The CDR3 bases are TGTGCCAGCAGTTACATTATAGATTTGAACACTGAAGCTTTCTTT.

V is TRBV15 and J is TRBJ1-4, with TRBD1 matching 7 bases. Unmatched junction bases numbered 13, after V lost 6 bases and J lost 3 bases. This CDR3 contains 17 residues. The germline V gene has CDR1 LNHNV and CDR2 YYDKDF (reference sequence). DNA of the CDR3: TGTGCCACCAGACCTTTCGGAAGGGGGCGTCCTAATGAAAAACTGTTTTTT. This encodes CATRPFGRGRPNEKLFF.

Regarding this clone: Other nucleotide sequences from this sample produce the same CDR3. The rearrangement uses TRBV28 and TRBJ1-3, with TRBD1 matching 7 bases. V shed 6 bases and J 2 bases; nucleotides not matched to a gene: 4. Per the germline V gene, CDR1 is MDHEN and CDR2 is SYDVKM. The CDR3 runs to 14 residues. The CDR3 DNA reads TGTGCCAGCAGCCTCACAGGGGCTGGAAACACCATATATTTT. Its protein is CASSLTGAGNTIYF.

The V call is TRBV5-1, the J call TRBJ2-7; D is ambiguous. The V end was cut by 5 bases, the J end by 3 bases, with 21 bases between. Germline loops: CDR1 SGHRS, CDR2 YFSETQ. This CDR3 is built from 16 residues. The CDR3 region is CASRSFGQPNIYEQYF. Here the CDR3 DNA reads TGCGCCAGCAGATCCTTTGGGCAGCCCAATATCTACGAGCAGTACTTC.

J is TRBJ2-2 and V is TRBV7-9; D is possibly TRBD1 (6 bases). This CDR3 is 16 amino acids long. Between the trimmed V and J ends, which lost 2 bases and 2 bases, there was a span of 12 bases. The V gene's germline CDR1 is SEHNR and CDR2 FQNEAQ (reference sequence). The DNA of the CDR3 is TGTGCCAGCAGCTTATCTGGCAGGGGTAACACCGGGGAGCTGTTTTTT. This gives the protein CASSLSGRGNTGELFF.

The chain is built from TRBV10-3 and TRBJ2-7; a weak D match, TRBD1 (5 bases). The V end was cut by 2 bases, the J end by 2 bases, with 10 bases between. Looked up from germline, CDR1 is ENHRY and CDR2 is SYGVKD. The CDR3 spans 14 residues. The CDR3 loop is CAISEGAAAYEQYF. The CDR3 DNA reads as TGTGCCATCAGTGAGGGGGCGGCTGCCTACGAGCAGTACTTC.

The rearrangement joins TRBV9 to TRBJ1-3; TRBD1 aligns across 9 bases. Germline-derived CDR1 and CDR2 are SGDLS and YYNGEE. The V and J ends lost 4 bases and 0 bases, in that order; junction bases with no gene match: 8. This CDR3 region has 17 residues. CDR3 residues: CASSPWTGDPSGNTIYF. The DNA for the CDR3 is TGTGCCAGCAGCCCATGGACAGGGGACCCCTCTGGAAACACCATATATTTT.

V and J are TRBV21-1 and TRBJ1-4; TRBD1, the D gene given by the table, was not confirmed from the DNA. TRBV21-1 is noted as a pseudogene. The CDR3 is made up of 17 amino acids. The CDR3 coding sequence is TGTGCCAGCAGCAAAGACCAGGGACAGGGTTTGAATGAAAAACTGTTTTTT. Translated: CASSKDQGQGLNEKLFF.